These T cell receptor beta chains were read from a single sample in a study of OX40 agonist ivuxolimab in advanced cancers. Generated by immunoSEQ multiplex PCR, the TCRdb table keeps only in-frame clones and is missing some. The sample holds approximately 61,000 clones, 70% to 90% seen once. Sequenced material: CD4+ or CD8+ T cells sorted from blood, taken in a trial of the OX40 agonist ivuxolimab. Every receptor here comes from an adult with an advanced solid tumor such as melanoma, head and neck, liver or kidney cancer. Both conserved end residues are part of each CDR3. Each record gives: J gene, V gene, D gene, CDR3 protein. A D gene is named only where the DNA matches it firmly.

>TRBJ2-3|TRBV11-2|-
CASSLGAKDTQYF
>TRBJ1-1|TRBV5-1|-
CASKGGIEAFF
>TRBJ2-3|TRBV25-1|-
CASSSPSDTQYF
>TRBJ1-6|TRBV6-5|-
CASSQGTTNSPLHF
>TRBJ2-2|TRBV5-1|-
CASSPTVTGELFF
>TRBJ1-1|TRBV5-6|-
CASSLGASFVGGPNTEAFF
>TRBJ1-5|TRBV11-1|-
CASSLRTASPQHF
>TRBJ2-1|TRBV7-2|-
CASSPTDNEQFF
>TRBJ1-2|TRBV7-2|TRBD1
CASSPGGLLGYTF
>TRBJ1-1|TRBV6-4|-
CASDLRGCDTEAFF
>TRBJ1-1|TRBV19|-
CASTKPAGTRNTEAFF
>TRBJ1-6|TRBV5-1|-
CASSLTVYNSPLHF
>TRBJ1-2|TRBV6-5|TRBD1
CASSLTGGDGYTF
>TRBJ1-2|TRBV29-1|-
CSVLTENYGYTF
>TRBJ2-1|TRBV5-1|TRBD2
CASSQRAGASEQFF
>TRBJ2-3|TRBV6-4|TRBD1
CASSDGGQGATDTQYF
>TRBJ2-3|TRBV19|TRBD2
CASSTGLAGGSDTQYF
>TRBJ1-6|TRBV19|-
CASSIQRTLNSPLHF
>TRBJ1-4|TRBV5-1|-
CASSLATRGAATNEKLFF
>TRBJ1-2|TRBV11-2|TRBD1
CASSLDRGTGAHYGYTF
>TRBJ1-5|TRBV18|-
CASSPSGGAGNQPQHF
>TRBJ1-5|TRBV6-5|-
CASSYHQGDQPQHF
>TRBJ2-7|TRBV10-3|TRBD1
CAIRSGTGASYEQYF
>TRBJ1-4|TRBV10-3|-
CAISEQGFSTNEKLFF
>TRBJ2-1|TRBV5-1|-
CASIIGARGDSNEQFF
>TRBJ1-5|TRBV25-1|-
CASSESYSPWPQHF
>TRBJ2-5|TRBV6-5|-
CASKTLGTQYF
>TRBJ1-1|TRBV5-1|-
CASSEGPGTEAFF
>TRBJ1-2|TRBV19|-
CASTRGPYGYTF
>TRBJ2-7|TRBV7-2|TRBD1
CASSLDRGGSYEQYF
>TRBJ1-1|TRBV18|-
CASSPREGKGTEAFF
>TRBJ2-7|TRBV7-2|-
CASSFRDTYREQYF
>TRBJ2-5|TRBV7-2|TRBD1
CASSFDRGLMETQYF
>TRBJ1-4|TRBV19|-
CASSIGFRSNEKLFF
>TRBJ2-7|TRBV6-5|-
CASSYRGGEQYF
>TRBJ1-2|TRBV5-4|TRBD1
CASSFPGGPSGGYTF
>TRBJ1-2|TRBV11-2|TRBD1
CASSSGQEHTF
>TRBJ1-3|TRBV20-1|-
CSATLSNTIYF
>TRBJ2-3|TRBV9|TRBD2
CASSVGVSGGPTDTQYF
>TRBJ1-3|TRBV6-5|-
CASSPDGNTIYF
>TRBJ2-7|TRBV25-1|-
CASSEWGPRGQYF
>TRBJ1-6|TRBV18|TRBD1
CASSPRGTGDSPLHF
>TRBJ2-1|TRBV6-1|-
CASSEQINEQFF
>TRBJ2-5|TRBV2|TRBD1
CASREPGQLETQYF